The T cell receptor (beta chain) described here comes from a study of T-cell reconstitution after alpha-beta-depleted transplantation in children. Regarding the study as a whole: Recipient T cells and thymic progenitors that survived were the source of the high TCRbeta diversity seen at day 60 in some patients. Once a year had passed after transplant, T-cell counts and diversity came mostly from newly produced T cells.

This clonotype was counted at least ten times. What it recognizes is unknown. Preparation of the TCRbeta library used unique molecular identifiers. TCRdb passed the PCR reads through MiXCR, listing each CDR3 protein once. The profile shows fewer than 700,000 distinct CDR3 sequences, 10% to 15% of them singletons. The specimen comprised PBMCs, mostly from graft donor cells, sampled 360 days after TCRalphabeta/CD19-depleted stem cell transplant. This sequence originates from a male patient aged 10 to 17 who had a stem cell transplant for acute myeloid leukemia, so the T cells may come from the graft donor.

CDR3 region: CSVDPKENSPLHF. As DNA, the CDR3 is TGCAGCGTTGACCCGAAGGAGAATTCACCCCTCCACTTT. The V gene is TRBV29-1, the J gene TRBJ1-6; no definite D call. The CDR3 extends over 13 amino acids. From germline, CDR1 is SQVTM and CDR2 ANQGSEA. V gave up 3 bases and J gave up 7 bases, with 10 bases separating them.